Below, one T cell receptor (beta chain) is given with its context. The source of the sample is a study of blood T cells in healthy people across ages. The authors ran a second PCR of about 6 to 11 cycles using a sample-barcoded 5' primer and a J-beta primer mix. MiXCR, applied by TCRdb to the 5' RACE reads, yields one record per CDR3 protein. The sample lists about 680,000 distinct CDR3 sequences, more than 40% seen once, with roughly a third in the top ten. The germline V gene encodes CDR1 SQVTM and CDR2 ANQGSEA. The CDR3 runs 12 residues. Sequencing was carried out using blood. The origin of this receptor is a woman aged 60-75 years in good health. This chain uses TRBV29-1 with TRBJ2-5, with D perhaps matching TRBD1 (7 bases). Judging by the DNA end, TRBJ2-7 fits better; the J call may be wrong. DNA for the CDR3: TGCAGCGTTCAGGGGGGATCCTACGAGCAGTACTTC. It specifies CSVQGGSYEQYF.